This T cell receptor (beta chain) is from a study of blood T cell repertoires in COVID-19. Study as a whole: Whether acute or convalescent, the COVID-19 samples came from the United States, Italy and Spain. In each case, the material was cDNA or gDNA derived from T cells, B-cell-depleted T cells, or PBMCs.

Under the authors' procedure: Researchers report that nucleated cell counts were estimated from reference gene primer amplification. The table came from immunoSEQ multiplex PCR; TCRdb's copy has only in-frame clones and leaves some out. V and J calls and clone size come straight from that table; D and trimming were deduced from the DNA. Among more than 85,000 clones, more than 85% were seen once, and the ten largest hold 1.5% to 2%. V was clipped by 4 bases and J by 4 bases, with 14 bases between them. The length of the CDR3 is 14 residues. Germline V gene data show CDR1 as SGHDT and CDR2 as YYEEEE. The genes are TRBV5-6 and TRBJ1-1; no clear D gene. This clonotype was sampled from a man in his fifties or sixties with acute or convalescent COVID-19. Sample: peripheral blood. As DNA, the CDR3 is TGTGCCAGCAGCCGGTCCCCAGCGTCCACTGAAGCTTTCTTT. It is translated as CASSRSPASTEAFF.